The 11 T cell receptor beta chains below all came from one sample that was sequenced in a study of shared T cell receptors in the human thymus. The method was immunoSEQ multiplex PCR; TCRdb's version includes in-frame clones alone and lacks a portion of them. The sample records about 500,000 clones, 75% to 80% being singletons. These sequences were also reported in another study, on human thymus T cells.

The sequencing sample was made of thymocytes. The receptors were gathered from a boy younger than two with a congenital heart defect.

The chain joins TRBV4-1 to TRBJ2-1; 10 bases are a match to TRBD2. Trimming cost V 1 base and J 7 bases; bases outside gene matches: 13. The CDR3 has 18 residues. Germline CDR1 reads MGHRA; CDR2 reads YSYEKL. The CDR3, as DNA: TGCGCCAGCAGCCAAGTCCAGCGGGAGGGCCGGGGTACGAATGAGCAGTTCTTC. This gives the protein CASSQVQREGRGTNEQFF.

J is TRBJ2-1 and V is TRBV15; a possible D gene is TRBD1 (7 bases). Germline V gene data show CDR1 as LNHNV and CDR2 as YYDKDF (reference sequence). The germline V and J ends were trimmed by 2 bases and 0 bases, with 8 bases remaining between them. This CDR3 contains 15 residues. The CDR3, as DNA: TGTGCCACCAGCAGACAGGGGGGCTCCTACAATGAGCAGTTCTTC. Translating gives CATSRQGGSYNEQFF.

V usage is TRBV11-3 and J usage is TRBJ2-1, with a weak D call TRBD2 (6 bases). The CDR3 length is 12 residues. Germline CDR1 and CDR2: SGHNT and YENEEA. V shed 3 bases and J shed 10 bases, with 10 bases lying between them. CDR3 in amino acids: CASSFTGEEQFF. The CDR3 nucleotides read TGTGCCAGCAGCTTTACGGGAGAGGAGCAGTTCTTC.

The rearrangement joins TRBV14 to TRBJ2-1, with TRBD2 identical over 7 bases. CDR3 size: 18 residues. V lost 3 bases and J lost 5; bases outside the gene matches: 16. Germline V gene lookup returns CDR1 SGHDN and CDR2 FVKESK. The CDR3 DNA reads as TGTGCCAGCAGCCAGATCGGGACTACCCCGGGATTCAACAATGAGCAGTTCTTC. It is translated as CASSQIGTTPGFNNEQFF.

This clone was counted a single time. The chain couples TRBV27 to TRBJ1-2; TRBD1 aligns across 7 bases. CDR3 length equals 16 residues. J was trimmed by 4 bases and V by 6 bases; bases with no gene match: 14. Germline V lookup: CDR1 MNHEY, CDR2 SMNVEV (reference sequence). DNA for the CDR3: TGTGCCAGCAGGCTACTAGGGGGCACAGGGTTCTATGGCTACACCTTC. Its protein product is CASRLLGGTGFYGYTF.

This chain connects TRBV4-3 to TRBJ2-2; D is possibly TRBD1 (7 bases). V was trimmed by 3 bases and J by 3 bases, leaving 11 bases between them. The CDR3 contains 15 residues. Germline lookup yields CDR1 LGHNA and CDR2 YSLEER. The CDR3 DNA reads TGCGCCAGCAGCCAGCGGGACAGAGACACCGGGGAGCTGTTTTTT. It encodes CASSQRDRDTGELFF.

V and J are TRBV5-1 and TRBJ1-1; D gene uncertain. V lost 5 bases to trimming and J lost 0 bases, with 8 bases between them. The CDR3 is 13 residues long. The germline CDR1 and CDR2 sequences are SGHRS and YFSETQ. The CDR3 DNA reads TGCGCCAGCAGGCAGAACATGAACACTGAAGCTTTCTTT. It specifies CASRQNMNTEAFF.

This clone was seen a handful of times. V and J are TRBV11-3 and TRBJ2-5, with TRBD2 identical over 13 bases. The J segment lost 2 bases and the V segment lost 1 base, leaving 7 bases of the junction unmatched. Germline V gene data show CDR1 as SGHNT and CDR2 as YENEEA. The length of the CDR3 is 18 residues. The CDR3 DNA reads TGTGCCAGCAGCTTAGGGACTAGCGGGAGAGGCGGGCAAGAGACCCAGTACTTC. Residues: CASSLGTSGRGGQETQYF.

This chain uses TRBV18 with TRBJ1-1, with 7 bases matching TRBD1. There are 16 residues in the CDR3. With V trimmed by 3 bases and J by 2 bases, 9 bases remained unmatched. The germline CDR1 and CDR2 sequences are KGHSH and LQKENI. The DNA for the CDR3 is TGTGCCAGCTCACCTACAGGGGCTTTGATTAACACTGAAGCTTTCTTT. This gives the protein CASSPTGALINTEAFF.

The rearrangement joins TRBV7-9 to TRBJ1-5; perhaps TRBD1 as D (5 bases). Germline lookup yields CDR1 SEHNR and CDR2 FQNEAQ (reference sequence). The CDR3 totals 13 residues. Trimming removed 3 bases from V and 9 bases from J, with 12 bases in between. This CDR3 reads CASSLVGPWPQHF. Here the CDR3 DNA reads TGTGCCAGCAGCTTGGTGGGGCCTTGGCCCCAGCATTTT.

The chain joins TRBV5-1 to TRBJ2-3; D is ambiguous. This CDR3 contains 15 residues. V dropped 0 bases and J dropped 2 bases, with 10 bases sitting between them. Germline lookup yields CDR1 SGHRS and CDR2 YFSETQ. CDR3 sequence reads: CASSLELHHTDTQYF. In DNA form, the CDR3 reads TGCGCCAGCAGCTTGGAATTACACCACACAGATACGCAGTATTTT.